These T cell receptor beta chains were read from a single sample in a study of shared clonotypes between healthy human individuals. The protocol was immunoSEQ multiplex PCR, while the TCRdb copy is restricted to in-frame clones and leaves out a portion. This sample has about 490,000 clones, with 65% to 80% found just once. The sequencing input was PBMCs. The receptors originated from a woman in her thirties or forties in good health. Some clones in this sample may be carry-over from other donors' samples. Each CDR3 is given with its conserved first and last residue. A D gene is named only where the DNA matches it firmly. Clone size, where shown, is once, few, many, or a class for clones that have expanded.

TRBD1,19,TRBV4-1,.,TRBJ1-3,TGCGCCAGCAGCCACGGTGGGGCCAGGGGGCCTGCGGCTGGAAACACCATATATTTT,CASSHGGARGPAAGNTIYF
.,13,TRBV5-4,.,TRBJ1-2,TGTGCCAGCAGCAACAGGGTTGACTATGGCTACACCTTC,CASSNRVDYGYTF
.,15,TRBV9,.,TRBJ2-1,TGTGCCAGCAGCGGGCCTTACGGGGTTGGGAATGAGCAGTTCTTC,CASSGPYGVGNEQFF
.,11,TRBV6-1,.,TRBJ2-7,TGTGCCAGCAAAGGGAGGTACGAGCAGTACTTC,CASKGRYEQYF
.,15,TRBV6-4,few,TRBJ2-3,TGTGCCAGCAGTGACTCGGGACAACCCACAGATACGCAGTATTTT,CASSDSGQPTDTQYF
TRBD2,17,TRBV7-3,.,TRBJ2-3,TGTGCCAGCAGCGCAACTCCTACTAGCGGGAGGTCAGATACGCAGTATTTT,CASSATPTSGRSDTQYF
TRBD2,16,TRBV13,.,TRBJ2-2,TGTGCCAGCAGCCATAGCGGGAGGGGCGACACCGGGGAGCTGTTTTTT,CASSHSGRGDTGELFF
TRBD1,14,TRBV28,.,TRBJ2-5,TGTGCCAGCAGTCCGACAGGGTGGGGAGAGACCCAGTACTTC,CASSPTGWGETQYF
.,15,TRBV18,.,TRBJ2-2,TGTGCCAGCTCCCCGCAGAATAAGAACACCGGGGAGCTGTTTTTT,CASSPQNKNTGELFF
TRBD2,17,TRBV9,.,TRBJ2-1,TGTGCCAGCAGCGTAGGCGGTAGCGGGAGCCGGTTGAATGAGCAGTTCTTC,CASSVGGSGSRLNEQFF
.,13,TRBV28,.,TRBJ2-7,TGTGCCAGCAGCCAAGCGTTCGGCTACGAGCAGTACTTC,CASSQAFGYEQYF
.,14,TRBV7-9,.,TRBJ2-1,TGTGCCAGCAGCTTATCCGGGGAGGCTAGGGACCAGTTCTTC,CASSLSGEARDQFF
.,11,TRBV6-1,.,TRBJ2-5,TGTGCCAGCAGTGGGGGGCAGACCCAGTACTTC,CASSGGQTQYF
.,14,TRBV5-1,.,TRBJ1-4,TGCGCCAGCAGCCTAGAGTCCTTGGGGGAAAAACTGTTTTTT,CASSLESLGEKLFF
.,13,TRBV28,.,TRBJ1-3,TGTGCCAGCAGCCCAACCCGGGGGGACACCATATATTTT,CASSPTRGDTIYF
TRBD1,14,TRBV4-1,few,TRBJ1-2,TGCGCCAGCAGCTCTCGGACAGGGTCCTATGGCTACACCTTC,CASSSRTGSYGYTF
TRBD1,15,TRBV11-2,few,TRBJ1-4,TGTGCCAGCAGCTTAGAGGGACAGGGGTACGAAAAACTGTTTTTT,CASSLEGQGYEKLFF
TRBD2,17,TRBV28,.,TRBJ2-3,TGTGCCAGCAGTTTGGTAAATAGCGGGAGAGAGGCAGATACGCAGTATTTT,CASSLVNSGREADTQYF
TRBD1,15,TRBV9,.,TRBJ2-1,TGTGCCAGCAGCGTAGGGACAGGGGGTTACAATGAGCAGTTCTTC,CASSVGTGGYNEQFF
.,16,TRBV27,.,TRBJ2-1,TGTGCCAGCAGTCCTCCGGGGACCCACCCTTCGGATGAGCAGTTCTTC,CASSPPGTHPSDEQFF
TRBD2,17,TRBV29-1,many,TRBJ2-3,TGCAGCGTTGAATGGCTAGCGGGAGGTCACGGCACAGATACGCAGTATTTT,CSVEWLAGGHGTDTQYF
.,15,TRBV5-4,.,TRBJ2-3,TGTGCCAGCAGCTTGTTCAGGGGACCCACAGATACGCAGTATTTT,CASSLFRGPTDTQYF
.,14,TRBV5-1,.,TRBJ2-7,TGCGCCAGCAGCCCCGGACGGGAGTCCTACGAGCAGTACTTC,CASSPGRESYEQYF
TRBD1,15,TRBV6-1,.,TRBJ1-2,TGTGCCAGCAGTCGATTACAGGGGGCTGACTATGGCTACACCTTC,CASSRLQGADYGYTF
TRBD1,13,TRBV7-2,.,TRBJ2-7,TGTGCCAGCAGCAAACTCGACAGGGGCGAGCAGTACTTC,CASSKLDRGEQYF
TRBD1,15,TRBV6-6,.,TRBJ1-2,TGTGCCAGCAGTTACTACTCGGGGACAGCTTATGGCTACACCTTC,CASSYYSGTAYGYTF
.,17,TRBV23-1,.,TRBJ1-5,TGCGCCAGCAGTCAACCAAGGGCCGGTTATAGCAATCAGCCCCAGCATTTT,CASSQPRAGYSNQPQHF
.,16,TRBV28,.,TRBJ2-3,TGTGCCAGCAGTTTGGTGCAGGGTCGGGGCACAGATACGCAGTATTTT,CASSLVQGRGTDTQYF
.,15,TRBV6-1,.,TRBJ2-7,TGTGCCAGCGGACTGGGGCCATTCATCTCCTACGAGCAGTACTTC,CASGLGPFISYEQYF
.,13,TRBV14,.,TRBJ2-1,TGTGCCAGCAAAAGGTCGGGAAGGAATGAGCAGTTCTTC,CASKRSGRNEQFF
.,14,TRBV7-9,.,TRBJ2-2,TGTGCCAGCGGGTCTAGCGAATACACCGGGGAGCTGTTTTTT,CASGSSEYTGELFF
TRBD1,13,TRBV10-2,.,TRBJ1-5,TGCGCCAGCCTGGGACAGTACAATCAGCCCCAGCATTTT,CASLGQYNQPQHF
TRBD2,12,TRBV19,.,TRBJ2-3,TGTGCCCCCCGGGGGGGGACAGATACGCAGTATTTT,CAPRGGTDTQYF
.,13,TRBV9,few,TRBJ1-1,TGTGCCAGCAGTCGTACAGGGAGAACTGAAGCTTTCTTT,CASSRTGRTEAFF
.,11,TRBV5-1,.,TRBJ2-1,TGCGCCAGCAGCTTGAGTGGGGAGCAGTTCTTC,CASSLSGEQFF
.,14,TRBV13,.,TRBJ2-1,TGTGCCAGCAGCGGGCTTGGGACCCACAATGAGCAGTTCTTC,CASSGLGTHNEQFF
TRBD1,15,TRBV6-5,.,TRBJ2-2,TGTGCCAGCAAAAGACAGGGGGCGGCCACCGGGGAGCTGTTTTTT,CASKRQGAATGELFF
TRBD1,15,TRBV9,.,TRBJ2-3,TGTGCCAGCAGCCCCCGGACAGGGAGCACAGATACGCAGTATTTT,CASSPRTGSTDTQYF
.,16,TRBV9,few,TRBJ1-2,TGTGCCAGCAGCCCTCGGGGGGACCAGGGCTTGGGTGGCTACACCTTC,CASSPRGDQGLGGYTF
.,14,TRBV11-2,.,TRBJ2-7,TGTGCCAGCAGCTGGAGGGGACAGAACTACGAGCAGTACTTC,CASSWRGQNYEQYF
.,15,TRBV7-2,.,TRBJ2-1,TGTGCCAGCATCGGACTGATCGGGACCTACAATGAGCAGTTCTTC,CASIGLIGTYNEQFF
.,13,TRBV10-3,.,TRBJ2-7,TGTGCCATCAGTGACCAGGGTTTCGGCAAGCAGTACTTC,CAISDQGFGKQYF
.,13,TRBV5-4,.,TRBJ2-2,TGTGCCAGCAGCTTGGGGACAGACCCCCAACTGTTTTTT,CASSLGTDPQLFF
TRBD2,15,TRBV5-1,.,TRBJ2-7,TGCGCCAGCAGCCCAACCACCGGGACTAGCGGCGAGCAGTACTTC,CASSPTTGTSGEQYF
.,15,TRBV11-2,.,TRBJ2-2,TGTGCCAGCAGCGCCGGGCCCCCGGACACCGGGGAGCTGTTTTTT,CASSAGPPDTGELFF
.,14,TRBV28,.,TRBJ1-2,TGTGCCAGCAGTTTAGTCCCCCAGTTGGATGGCTACACCTTC,CASSLVPQLDGYTF
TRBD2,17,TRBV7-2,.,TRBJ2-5,TGTGCCAGCAGCGGGAACCCAGGACTAGCGAAGGTCGAGACCCAGTACTTC,CASSGNPGLAKVETQYF
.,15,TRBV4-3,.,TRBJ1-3,TGCGCCAGCAGCCAAGAGAGGGGATCTGGAAACACCATATATTTT,CASSQERGSGNTIYF
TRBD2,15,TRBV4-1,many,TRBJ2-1,TGCGCCAGCAGCCTTCTAGCGGGAGTAGGAAATGAGCAGTTCTTC,CASSLLAGVGNEQFF
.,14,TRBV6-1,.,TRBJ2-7,TGTGCCAGCAGTGAAATCCCCCCGCTCTACGAGCAGTACTTC,CASSEIPPLYEQYF
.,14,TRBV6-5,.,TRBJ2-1,TGTGCCAGCAGTTACGGGATGGCCAGCACTGAGCAGTTCTTC,CASSYGMASTEQFF
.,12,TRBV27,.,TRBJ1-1,TGTGCCAGCAGGAAGGCCAACACTGAAGCTTTCTTT,CASRKANTEAFF
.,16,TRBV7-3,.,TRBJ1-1,TGTGCCAGCAGCTTAATCGGTGGGGGGCTGGGAACTGAAGCTTTCTTT,CASSLIGGGLGTEAFF
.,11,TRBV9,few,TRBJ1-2,TGTGCCAGCAGGTCTAGCTATGGCTACACCTTC,CASRSSYGYTF
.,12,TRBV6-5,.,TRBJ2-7,TGTGCCAGCAGGCAAAGCTCCTACGAGCAGTACTTC,CASRQSSYEQYF
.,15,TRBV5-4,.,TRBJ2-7,TGTGCCAGCAGAGGGGTAGGGTCGAGCTCCTACGAGCAGTACTTC,CASRGVGSSSYEQYF
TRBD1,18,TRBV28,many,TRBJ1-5,TGTGCCAGCAGTCCTACAGGGGGCTACAGGTCGAGCAATCAGCCCCAGCATTTT,CASSPTGGYRSSNQPQHF